This record looks at one T cell receptor beta chain sequence and its context. These data are taken from a study of identical twins. The germline CDR1 and CDR2 sequences are DFQATT and SNEGSKA (reference sequence). The CDR3 spans 11 residues. Deletions cut 7 bases from V and 7 bases from J, with 11 bases between. A single record per CDR3 protein comes from TCRdb applying MiXCR to the 5' RACE reads. This sample yields roughly 500,000 distinct CDR3 sequences, of which 20% to 25% are seen a single time; 0.91% belongs to the top ten. This sample was shared with a second study, whose subject was T cells expressing NK-cell markers.

This rearrangement joins TRBV20-1 to TRBJ1-3, with D perhaps TRBD1 (5 bases). The sample taken for sequencing was CD4+ T cells sorted from blood. The sequence was obtained from a woman aged 18-29 years in good health. The CDR3: CSVGGENTIYF. The CDR3 DNA sequence: TGCAGTGTCGGAGGGGAGAACACCATATATTTT.